What follows are 23 T cell receptor beta chains derived from one specimen sequenced in a study of ipilimumab plus nivolumab after autologous stem cell transplantation. The assay was immunoSEQ multiplex PCR, and TCRdb's table has in-frame clones only and misses some. The table includes about 84,000 clones, nearly 85% detected once. The sample in question was PBMCs, obtained in a trial of ipilimumab plus nivolumab as post-transplant consolidation. These TCRs come from a male donor with diffuse large B-cell lymphoma.

The chain combines TRBV28 with TRBJ1-2; 9 bases are a match to TRBD1. Germline-derived CDR1 and CDR2 are MDHEN and SYDVKM. The CDR3 covers 15 residues. Trimming took 5 bases from V and 1 from J; bases not matched to a gene: 5. DNA of the CDR3: TGTGCCAGCAGTACACAGGGGGCGGGTAACTATGGCTACACCTTC. Translation gives CASSTQGAGNYGYTF.

The chain couples TRBV7-8 to TRBJ2-7, with a possible D match to TRBD2 (6 bases). This CDR3 region has 14 residues. V was cut by 0 bases and J by 2 bases, with 8 bases left in between. CDR1 is SGHVS, CDR2 FQNEAQ, per germline. CDR3 region: CASSLAGGAYEQYF. Here the CDR3 DNA reads TGTGCCAGCAGCTTAGCGGGGGGTGCCTACGAGCAGTACTTC.

The CDR3 DNA is TGCGCCAGCAGCTTGGGGCCACCGGGACCGAACACTGAAGCTTTCTTT. It is translated as CASSLGPPGPNTEAFF. This sequence joins TRBV5-1 and TRBJ1-1; TRBD1 might be the D (5 bases). This CDR3 has 16 residues. V was shortened by 0 bases and J by 1 base, with 13 bases between the two germline ends. Germline loops: CDR1 SGHRS, CDR2 YFSETQ.

The chain has TRBV6-5 and TRBJ1-6, with D maybe TRBD1 (6 bases). The V end lost 5 bases, the J end lost 5 bases, and 10 bases lay between the germline ends. Germline-derived CDR1 and CDR2 are MNHEY and SVGAGI. The CDR3 extends over 14 amino acids. The CDR3 DNA sequence: TGTGCCAGCAGTCGGACAGAGCATAATTCACCCCTCCACTTT. This translates into CASSRTEHNSPLHF.

This chain connects TRBV5-3 to TRBJ2-5; D is possibly TRBD1 (6 bases). TRBV5-3 is marked as an open reading frame, function uncertain. This CDR3 region has 16 residues. Trimming pared 1 base from V and 4 bases from J, leaving 17 bases between. The CDR3 reads CARSLKMQGKRETQYF. CDR3 DNA: TGTGCCAGAAGCTTGAAGATGCAGGGGAAGAGAGAGACCCAGTACTTC.

The chain links TRBV19 to TRBJ1-6; the D gene is possibly TRBD1 (5 bases). Germline assignment: CDR1 LNHDA and CDR2 SQIVND (reference sequence). Trimming left V 6 bases short and J 0 bases short, with 15 bases between. The CDR3 contains 17 residues. CDR3: CASRSIPGSSYNSPLHF. As DNA, the CDR3 is TGTGCCAGTAGATCGATCCCAGGGAGCTCCTATAATTCACCCCTCCACTTT.

The genes are TRBV5-1 and TRBJ2-5; D is perhaps TRBD1 (5 bases). Trimming took off 0 bases at V and 5 bases at J, with 8 bases between the two ends. CDR1 is SGHRS and CDR2 is YFSETQ in the germline V gene. The CDR3 sequence is 13 residues long. The CDR3 coding sequence is TGCGCCAGCAGCTTGGGGGGCGCGGAGACCCAGTACTTC. Its protein product is CASSLGGAETQYF.

J is TRBJ1-1 and V is TRBV6-6; D remains unclear. Germline loops: CDR1 MNHNY, CDR2 SVGAGI (reference sequence). Trimming cost V 3 bases and J 5 bases, with 10 bases left between them. The CDR3 consists of 13 residues. The CDR3 is CASSYGSFTEAFF. For the CDR3, the DNA is TGTGCCAGCAGTTATGGTAGCTTTACTGAAGCTTTCTTT.

Only a few counts were recorded for this clone. This sequence joins TRBV9 and TRBJ2-1; the D gene could be TRBD1 or TRBD2 (5 bases each). Trimming pared 3 bases from V and 5 bases from J, leaving 9 bases between. CDR3 length equals 13 residues. From germline, CDR1 is SGDLS and CDR2 YYNGEE. CDR3 in amino acids: CASSAMGHNEQFF. The CDR3 DNA reads as TGTGCCAGCAGCGCCATGGGACACAATGAGCAGTTCTTC.

This sequence joins TRBV9 and TRBJ2-1; either TRBD1 or TRBD2 may fit D (5 bases each). Trimming cost V 0 bases and J 8 bases, with 12 bases left between them. The germline gives CDR1 SGDLS, CDR2 YYNGEE. The CDR3 has 14 residues. CDR3 sequence reads: CASSVAEGRYEQFF. The CDR3 bases are TGTGCCAGCAGCGTAGCAGAGGGGCGATATGAGCAGTTCTTC.

This rearrangement joins TRBV11-2 to TRBJ2-5, with D unclear. In germline, CDR1 is SGHAT, CDR2 FQNNGV. This CDR3 comprises 12 residues. V was cut by 1 base and J by 4 bases, with 4 bases left in between. CDR3 sequence reads: CASSLAGETQYF. CDR3 in DNA: TGTGCCAGCAGCTTAGCAGGAGAGACCCAGTACTTC.

The J gene is TRBJ2-7, the V gene TRBV27, with D possibly matching TRBD2 (6 bases). The V gene lost 2 bases and the J gene lost 4 bases, with 18 bases spanning the gap. Germline CDR1 MNHEY, CDR2 SMNVEV (reference sequence). There are 16 residues in the CDR3. CDR3 region: CASSLRPYGGVYEQYF. The CDR3 DNA reads as TGTGCCAGCAGTTTACGTCCCTACGGGGGAGTTTACGAGCAGTACTTC.

V gene TRBV4-2 combines with J gene TRBJ2-2; 10 bases line up with TRBD2. The germline V gene has CDR1 LGHNA and CDR2 YNFKEQ. The CDR3 sequence is 20 residues long. J lost 4 bases, V lost 0 bases, and 14 bases had no gene match. The CDR3 loop reads CASSQETGWASGGRTGELFF. The CDR3 DNA reads as TGTGCCAGCAGCCAAGAGACAGGGTGGGCTAGCGGGGGCCGCACCGGGGAGCTGTTTTTT.

The chain uses TRBV27 and TRBJ1-5; possibly TRBD1 for D (5 bases). Germline V gene lookup returns CDR1 MNHEY and CDR2 SMNVEV (reference sequence). CDR3 length: 14 amino acids. V lost 5 bases to trimming and J lost 3 bases, with 11 bases between them. CDR3 region: CASSPRGVNQPQHF. CDR3 coding DNA: TGTGCCAGCAGTCCACGGGGGGTCAATCAGCCCCAGCATTTT.

J is TRBJ1-2 and V is TRBV19; D is possibly TRBD1 (6 bases). Per germline, CDR1 LNHDA and CDR2 SQIVND (reference sequence). The CDR3 runs to 13 residues. V was cut by 5 bases and J by 8 bases, with 15 bases left in between. The CDR3 DNA reads as TGTGCCAGTAGTCCTCGGGGGGCGGACGGCTACACCTTC. It specifies CASSPRGADGYTF.

This clone turned up a few times. The V gene is TRBV5-1, the J gene TRBJ1-1; 7 positions agree with TRBD1. The CDR3 loop spans 16 amino acids. In germline, CDR1 is SGHRS, CDR2 YFSETQ. Losses at the gene ends were 4 bases for V and 1 base for J; bases not matched to a gene: 10. The CDR3, as DNA: TGCGCCAGCAGCCGTGACCCGACAGGGTCGAACACTGAAGCTTTCTTT. Protein product: CASSRDPTGSNTEAFF.

This clone was recorded a few times. The chain couples TRBV7-9 to TRBJ2-7; maybe TRBD1 (5 bases). The germline gives CDR1 SEHNR, CDR2 FQNEAQ (reference sequence). CDR3 length: 13 amino acids. With 5 bases removed from V and 7 bases from J, the gap between germline ends came to 15 bases. This CDR3 reads CASSPRTKGEQYF. The DNA for the CDR3 is TGTGCCAGCAGCCCCAGGACCAAGGGGGAGCAGTACTTC.

The chain links TRBV6-5 to TRBJ2-3, with D perhaps TRBD2 (7 bases). CDR3 size: 16 residues. Germline assignment: CDR1 MNHEY and CDR2 SVGAGI. The V end lost 2 bases, the J end lost 5 bases, and 17 bases lay between the germline ends. The CDR3 DNA is TGTGCCAGCAGTTACAATGGGGGGGGCCGTGGAGATACGCAGTATTTT. Translated: CASSYNGGGRGDTQYF.

The chain combines TRBV11-3 with TRBJ2-1, with 9 bases lining up with TRBD2. This CDR3 has 13 amino acids. Germline loops: CDR1 SGHNT, CDR2 YENEEA. V shed 5 bases, J shed 12 bases, and the junction held 8 bases outside the gene matches. Here the CDR3 DNA reads TGTGCCAGCAGCCGCACTTCTAGCGGGGCGCAGTTCTTC. Translated, it gives CASSRTSSGAQFF. The variable domain in full, completed from reference TRBV11-3 and TRBJ2-1, reads EAGVVQSPRYKIIEKKQPVAFWCNPISGHNTLYWYLQNLGQGPELLIRYENEEAVDDSQLPKDRFSAERLKGVDSTLKIQPAELGDSAVYLCASSRTSSGAQFFGPGTRLTVL.

The chain couples TRBV5-1 to TRBJ2-7, with no clear D. This CDR3 is 13 amino acids long. Trimming pared 5 bases from V and 0 bases from J, leaving 9 bases between. From germline, CDR1 is SGHRS and CDR2 YFSETQ. The chain's CDR3 is CASRPTSSYEQYF. DNA of the CDR3: TGCGCCAGCAGGCCAACCTCCTCCTACGAGCAGTACTTC.

In this sample, this clone turned up once. The V gene is TRBV7-9, the J gene TRBJ2-1; no clear D. The germline V gene encodes CDR1 SEHNR and CDR2 FQNEAQ (reference sequence). Trimming left V 2 bases short and J 6 bases short, with 8 bases between. This CDR3 is 13 amino acids long. The CDR3 sequence is CASSLWPSNEQFF. CDR3 DNA sequence: TGTGCCAGCAGCTTATGGCCTAGCAATGAGCAGTTCTTC.

This clone was detected only once. V usage is TRBV19 and J usage is TRBJ2-6; 10 bases align to TRBD1. The germline gives CDR1 LNHDA, CDR2 SQIVND (reference sequence). V shed 8 bases, J shed 1 base, and the junction held 2 bases outside the gene matches. This CDR3 is 15 amino acids long. CDR3 sequence reads: CASRTGGSGANVLTF. For the CDR3, the DNA is TGTGCCAGTCGGACAGGGGGTTCTGGGGCCAACGTCCTGACTTTC. Supplemented by reference TRBV19 and TRBJ2-6, the full variable domain reads DGGITQSPKYLFRKEGQNVTLSCEQNLNHDAMYWYRQDPGQGLRLIYYSQIVNDFQKGDIAEGYSVSREKKESFPLTVTSAQKNPTAFYLCASRTGGSGANVLTFGAGSRLTVL.

The gene calls are TRBV12-5 and TRBJ2-3; 12 bases align to TRBD1. Losses at the gene ends were 2 bases for V and 5 bases for J; bases not matched to a gene: 5. The CDR3 length is 16 residues. Germline-derived CDR1 and CDR2 are LGHNT and FRNRAP. The CDR3 DNA reads TGTGCTAGTGGTTTGCACTGGGACAGGGGGCAAGATACGCAGTATTTT. This encodes CASGLHWDRGQDTQYF.